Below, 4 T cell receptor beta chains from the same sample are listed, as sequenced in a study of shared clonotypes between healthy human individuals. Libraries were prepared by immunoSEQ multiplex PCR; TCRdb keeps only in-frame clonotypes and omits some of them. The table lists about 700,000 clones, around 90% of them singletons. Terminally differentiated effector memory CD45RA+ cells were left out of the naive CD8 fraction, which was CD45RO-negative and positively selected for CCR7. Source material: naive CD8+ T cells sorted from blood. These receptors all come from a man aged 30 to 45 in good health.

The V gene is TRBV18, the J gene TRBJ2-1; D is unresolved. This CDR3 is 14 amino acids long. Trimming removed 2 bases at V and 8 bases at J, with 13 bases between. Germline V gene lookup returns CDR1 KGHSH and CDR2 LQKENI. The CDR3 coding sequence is TGTGCCAGCTCACCAAGCGACCAGCTCTATGAGCAGTTCTTC. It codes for CASSPSDQLYEQFF.

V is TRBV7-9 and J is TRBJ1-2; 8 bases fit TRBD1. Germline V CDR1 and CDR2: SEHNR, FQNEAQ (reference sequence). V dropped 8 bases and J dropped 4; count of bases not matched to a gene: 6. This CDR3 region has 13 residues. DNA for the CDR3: TGTGCCAGCGCAGCAGGGGGCTTCTATGGCTACACCTTC. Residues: CASAAGGFYGYTF.

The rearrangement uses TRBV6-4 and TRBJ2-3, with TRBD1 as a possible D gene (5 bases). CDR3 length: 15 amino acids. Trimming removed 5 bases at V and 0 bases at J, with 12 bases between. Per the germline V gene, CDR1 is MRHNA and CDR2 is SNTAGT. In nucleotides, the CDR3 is TGTGCCAGCAGTCTGCAACAGGCTAGCACAGATACGCAGTATTTT. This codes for CASSLQQASTDTQYF.

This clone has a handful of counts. CDR3 nucleotide sequence: TGCGCCAGCAGCCCAGCACCCAACACTGAAGCTTTCTTT. Translation gives CASSPAPNTEAFF. The V call is TRBV4-1, the J call TRBJ1-1; D not resolved. The CDR3 consists of 13 residues. The V gene lost 4 bases and the J gene lost 2 bases, with 8 bases spanning the gap. Germline V CDR1 and CDR2: MGHRA, YSYEKL.